The clone carrying this T cell receptor beta chain came up once. Its target is not known. This sample was taken from a study of T cell repertoires in cytomegalovirus infection. Study at large: Both a matching HLA type and CMV infection were indicated by public TCR beta signatures.

The study, taken as a whole, reports: In two of eight donors, the top clonotype was HLA-C-restricted CMV-specific. People with CMV and the relevant HLA were identified by cumulative public TCR beta family frequency.

Via MiXCR, TCRdb re-called the reads, giving one row per CDR3 protein. The sample lists hundreds of thousands of distinct CDR3 sequences; 35% were seen once. The CDR3 runs to 12 residues. V was cut by 8 bases and J by 1 base, with 11 bases left in between. Germline-derived CDR1 and CDR2 are SQVTM and ANQGSEA. The chain joins TRBV29-1 to TRBJ2-5, with no clear D. This TCR came from a human donor in good health (CMV status not recorded). Some clones in this sample may be carry-over from other donors' samples. Sequencing was performed on PBMCs. The CDR3 sequence is CSLSSAQETQYF. The CDR3 DNA is TGCAGCCTAAGCAGCGCCCAAGAGACCCAGTACTTC.